A selection of T cell receptor beta chains follows, all from one sample in a study of response to subunit inactivated influenza vaccine. One entry per CDR3 protein results from TCRdb running MiXCR on the RT-PCR reads. The sample includes more than 500,000 distinct CDR3 sequences, about 11% of them seen just once. The data also belong to a second study, concerning T cells expressing NK-cell markers.

Source: PBMCs from blood, taken on the day of vaccination. The receptor source for this set is a man aged 50 to 59 who received an inactivated influenza vaccine. CDR3s include the opening cysteine and the closing phenylalanine or tryptophan. A D gene is named only where the DNA matches it firmly. For some rows the clone size is stated as once, few or many, or as a class when expanded; others skip it.

j_gene | v_gene | abundance | d_gene | len | CDR3nt | CDR3aa
TRBJ1-1 | TRBV20-1 | few | - | 14 | TGCAGTGCTAGAGATTGGGGGGCTAGCACTGAAGCTTTCTTT | CSARDWGASTEAFF
TRBJ2-7 | TRBV4-1 | - | - | 16 | TGCGCCAGCAGCCAAGCTGCGGACACCGGCCTCTACGAGCAGTACTTC | CASSQAADTGLYEQYF
TRBJ2-6 | TRBV4-1 | - | - | 16 | TGCGCCAGCAGCCAATATGGTCCTTCTGGGGCCAACGTCCTGACTTTC | CASSQYGPSGANVLTF
TRBJ1-6 | TRBV20-1 | few | - | 13 | TGCAGTGCCACCTCGACAGCTAATTCACCCCTCCACTTT | CSATSTANSPLHF
TRBJ2-5 | TRBV5-1 | - | - | 15 | TGCGCCAGCAGGCGTCTTTACGACAACCAAGAGACCCAGTACTTC | CASRRLYDNQETQYF
TRBJ1-2 | TRBV19 | few | - | 15 | TGTGCCAGTAGTATAGTCCTCCTGGGATTTTATGGCTACACCTTC | CASSIVLLGFYGYTF
TRBJ2-2 | TRBV5-6 | - | - | 16 | TGTGCCAGCAGCTCCACCACGTTAGGCAGGGCCGGGGAGCTGTTTTTT | CASSSTTLGRAGELFF
TRBJ2-5 | TRBV20-1 | few | - | 11 | TGCAGTGCTAGCCAACAAGAGACCCAGTACTTC | CSASQQETQYF
TRBJ2-7 | TRBV7-2 | few | - | 12 | TGTGCCAGCAGCTCCCGGGAAGACGAGCAGTACTTC | CASSSREDEQYF
TRBJ1-1 | TRBV6-2/TRBV6-3 | few | TRBD1 | 16 | TGTGCCAGCAGTTCCGGGACAGGGAACCTGAACACTGAAGCTTTCTTT | CASSSGTGNLNTEAFF
TRBJ2-7 | TRBV28 | - | - | 16 | TGTGCCAGCAGGCTCACTGCCTCCAAGGGCTCCTACGAGCAGTACTTC | CASRLTASKGSYEQYF
TRBJ2-1 | TRBV7-3 | few | TRBD2 | 12 | TGTGCCAGCAGCGCGGGACTAGCGAAGCAGTTCTTC | CASSAGLAKQFF
TRBJ2-1 | TRBV6-2/TRBV6-3 | - | - | 16 | TGTGCCAGCAGTTCCCGGGGGGGACAGGCATACAATGAGCAGTTCTTC | CASSSRGGQAYNEQFF
TRBJ2-3 | TRBV14 | many | - | 16 | TGTGCCAGCAGCCAAGACGGAACTGCCAACACAGATACGCAGTATTTT | CASSQDGTANTDTQYF
TRBJ2-5 | TRBV4-1 | few | - | 18 | TGCGCCAGCAGCCAATTATTTCCGGGACTCCCGTACCAAGAGACCCAGTACTTC | CASSQLFPGLPYQETQYF
TRBJ1-1 | TRBV3-1 | - | - | 13 | TGTGCCAGCAGCCAAGGGGGGCACGCTGAAGCTTTCTTT | CASSQGGHAEAFF
TRBJ1-5 | TRBV7-8 | many | - | 15 | TGTGCCAGCAGCTTAGTTGCAGGGCTCTTTCAGCCCCAGCATTTT | CASSLVAGLFQPQHF
TRBJ1-2 | TRBV7-9 | - | - | 14 | TGTGCCAGCAGCTTAGGGGGACAAACCTATGGCTACACCTTC | CASSLGGQTYGYTF
TRBJ2-3 | TRBV4-3 | few | TRBD2 | 17 | TGCGCCAGCAGCCAAGATCTGGCGGGGGGGAACACAGATACGCAGTATTTT | CASSQDLAGGNTDTQYF
TRBJ2-7 | TRBV3-1 | - | TRBD1 | 13 | TGTGCCAGCAGCCAGGACAGGGTCCAGGAGCAGTACTTC | CASSQDRVQEQYF
TRBJ2-5 | TRBV20-1 | - | - | 14 | TGCAGTGCTAAAGGACAGTCCCCGGGGGAGACCCAGTACTTC | CSAKGQSPGETQYF
TRBJ2-7 | TRBV19 | many | - | 14 | TGTGCCAGTAGTATAGCCGGTATCTCCTACGAGCAGTACTTC | CASSIAGISYEQYF
TRBJ2-2 | TRBV4-1 | - | - | 17 | TGCGCCAGCAGCCAACCTCAGGGGCCTAGACGGTCCGGGGAGCTGTTTTTT | CASSQPQGPRRSGELFF
TRBJ2-1 | TRBV7-8 | few | - | 16 | TGTGCCAGCAGCTTAGCTACTAGCCTCCTCTACAATGAGCAGTTCTTC | CASSLATSLLYNEQFF
TRBJ2-2 | TRBV20-1 | few | - | 15 | TGCAGTGCTAGACCTCTTGGTGCGGGGACCGGGGAGCTGTTTTTT | CSARPLGAGTGELFF
TRBJ2-7 | TRBV29-1 | few | TRBD1 | 13 | TGCAGCGTTCGGACAGGGGGCCCTTACGAGCAGTACTTC | CSVRTGGPYEQYF
TRBJ1-3 | TRBV18 | - | - | 15 | TGTGCCAGCTCACCAGAAGGGTTGACTGGAAACACCATATATTTT | CASSPEGLTGNTIYF
TRBJ2-2 | TRBV4-1 | few | TRBD2 | 18 | TGCGCCAGCAGCCCGTCGGGACTAGCGGGAGTGCTCTCCGGGGAGCTGTTTTTT | CASSPSGLAGVLSGELFF
TRBJ2-1 | TRBV4-3 | - | TRBD2 | 17 | TGCGCCAGCAGCCAAGATACAAGTCGCGGGAGGGAGGTTGAGCAGTTCTTC | CASSQDTSRGREVEQFF
TRBJ2-1 | TRBV19 | few | TRBD2 | 18 | TGTGCCAGTAGTATAAGACTAGCGGGAGGGAGCTCCTACAATGAGCAGTTCTTC | CASSIRLAGGSSYNEQFF
TRBJ1-4 | TRBV7-6 | many | - | 17 | TGTGCCAGCAGCTTAGCGGGGGGAGATCGTCCAAATGAAAAACTGTTTTTT | CASSLAGGDRPNEKLFF
TRBJ1-2 | TRBV12-3/TRBV12-4 | - | - | 14 | TGTGCCAGCAGTAAGACAGGCATCGCACCCGGCTACACCTTC | CASSKTGIAPGYTF
TRBJ2-1 | TRBV12-3/TRBV12-4 | many | - | 15 | TGTGCCAGCAGTTTATACAGGAGGGCCTACAATGAGCAGTTCTTC | CASSLYRRAYNEQFF
TRBJ2-7 | TRBV7-2 | - | TRBD1 | 13 | TGTGCCAGCAGCACGAGACAGGGGCTCGAGCAGTACTTC | CASSTRQGLEQYF
TRBJ2-2 | TRBV24-1 | few | - | 15 | TGTGCCACCAGTGATTTTCCCAAAGGGGCCGGGGAGCTGTTTTTT | CATSDFPKGAGELFF
TRBJ2-7 | TRBV29-1 | - | TRBD2 | 14 | TGCAGCGCTCAAACGGGGGGGCTCTCCTACGAGCAGTACTTC | CSAQTGGLSYEQYF
TRBJ2-5 | TRBV29-1 | many | - | 10 | TGCAGCGCGGGAGAGGAGACCCAGTACTTC | CSAGEETQYF
TRBJ2-2 | TRBV4-2 | - | - | 17 | TGTGCCAGCAGCCAAGAAGAAAAAGGGTTAGGCACCGGGGAGCTGTTTTTT | CASSQEEKGLGTGELFF
TRBJ2-1 | TRBV15 | few | - | 14 | TGTGCCACCAGCAGAGGAAGTCAGGGTAATGAGCAGTTCTTC | CATSRGSQGNEQFF
TRBJ2-1 | TRBV28 | many | - | 14 | TGTGCCACCTTTATAACCGGGTCCCGCGATGAGCAGTTCTTC | CATFITGSRDEQFF
TRBJ2-5 | TRBV18 | many | - | 15 | TGTGCCAGCTCACCAGTTCAGCGACCTATGGAGACCCAGTACTTC | CASSPVQRPMETQYF
TRBJ2-3 | TRBV30 | few | TRBD2 | 16 | TGTGCCTGGAAACGGCTAGCGGGGGCTAGCACAGATACGCAGTATTTT | CAWKRLAGASTDTQYF
TRBJ2-1 | TRBV12-3/TRBV12-4 | few | TRBD1 | 15 | TGTGCCAGCAGTAGGAGCGGGACAGGGGCCAATGAGCAGTTCTTC | CASSRSGTGANEQFF